This entry is about one T cell receptor (beta chain). The data belong to a study of blood T cell repertoires in COVID-19. Study-level background: PBMCs, B-cell-depleted T cells, or T cells were the source of the cDNA or gDNA that made up the material.

Assay: immunoSEQ multiplex PCR; the TCRdb copy retains only in-frame clones and omits some. The repertoire has roughly 79,000 clones, about four fifths of them found once; the top ten carry 3.5% to 4%. With V trimmed by 6 bases and J by 6 bases, 11 bases remained unmatched. CDR3 length: 15 residues. Germline-derived CDR1 and CDR2 are SGHTA and FQGNSA. Sequencing was done on a sample of peripheral blood. The genes are TRBV7-2 and TRBJ1-3, with TRBD1 matching over 7 bases. This clonotype was sampled from a man aged 50 to 59 with acute or convalescent COVID-19. The CDR3 coding sequence is TGTGCCAGCAGACCCGGAACAGGGGTGGTAAACACCATATATTTT. This codes for CASRPGTGVVNTIYF.